This T cell receptor (beta chain) stems from a study of T-cell reconstitution after alpha-beta-depleted transplantation in children. General observations from the study: As was reported, about two months after transplant, alpha-beta T cells came from several hundred expanded graft clones. Newly made T cells mostly supplied T-cell counts and diversity one year after transplant. Surviving recipient cells, namely T cells and thymic progenitors, were the source of high day-60 TCRbeta diversity in some patients.

TCRbeta library construction was performed incorporating unique molecular identifiers. MiXCR was run by TCRdb on the PCR reads, yielding one entry per CDR3 protein. The table shows 200,000 or so distinct CDR3 sequences, with 8.4% occurring only once. CDR1 is SGDLS, CDR2 YYNGEE, per germline. The CDR3 is 16 amino acids. V shed 4 bases and J shed 3 bases, with 19 bases lying between them. Ten or more counts support this clonotype. Its antigen remains unknown. The gene calls are TRBV9 and TRBJ1-1; perhaps TRBD1 as D (6 bases). The sample in question was PBMCs, mostly from graft donor cells, obtained 360 days after TCRalphabeta/CD19-depleted stem cell transplant. The origin of this receptor is a male patient aged 2-10 years who had a stem cell transplant for acute myeloid leukemia, so the T cells may come from the graft donor. CDR3 sequence reads: CASSPRDTSRDTEAFF. The DNA for the CDR3 is TGTGCCAGCAGCCCACGGGACACTTCAAGGGACACTGAAGCTTTCTTT.